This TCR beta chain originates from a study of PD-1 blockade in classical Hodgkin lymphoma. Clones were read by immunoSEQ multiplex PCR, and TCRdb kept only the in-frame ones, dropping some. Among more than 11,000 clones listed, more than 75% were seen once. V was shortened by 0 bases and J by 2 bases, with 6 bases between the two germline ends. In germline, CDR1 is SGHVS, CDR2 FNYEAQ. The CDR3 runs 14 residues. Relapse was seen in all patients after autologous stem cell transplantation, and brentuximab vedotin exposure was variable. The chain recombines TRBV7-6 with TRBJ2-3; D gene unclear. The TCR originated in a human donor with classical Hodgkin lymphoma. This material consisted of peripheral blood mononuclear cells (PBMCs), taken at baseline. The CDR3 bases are TGTGCCAGCAGCTTAGCGGAAATCACAGATACGCAGTATTTT. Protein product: CASSLAEITDTQYF.